The 28 T cell receptor beta chains listed next were all sequenced from one sample in a study of T cells in Graves' hyperthyroidism and ophthalmopathy. Amplification of TCR beta CDR3 regions used RNA as the template. The primer set for the first-round RT-PCR of the TCR CDR3 was HTBI. TCRdb itself ran the multiplex PCR reads through MiXCR, one entry per CDR3 protein. The sample carries some 500,000 distinct CDR3 sequences, approximately 24% recorded once. The sequencing sample was made of blood. The source of these receptors is a woman aged 25 to 45 with Graves' ophthalmopathy.

This clonotype was detected ten times or more. In nucleotides, the CDR3 is TGTGCCAGCGCCGAGATTACAGGGGGCGGCTGTGAAGCTTTCTTT. Translation: CASAEITGGGCEAFF. The chain employs TRBV27 and TRBJ1-1; the match to TRBD1 covers 9 bases. Germline loops: CDR1 MNHEY, CDR2 SMNVEV (reference sequence). V was clipped by 8 bases and J by 7 bases; unmatched bases: 14. The CDR3 runs to 15 residues.

The table lists this clonotype with a few counts. The chain joins TRBV6-1 to TRBJ1-6; TRBD1 matches 9 bases. Losses at the gene ends were 4 bases for V and 7 bases for J; bases not matched to a gene: 5. The germline gives CDR1 MNHNS, CDR2 SASEGT. The CDR3 length is 15 residues. Written as DNA, the CDR3 is TGTGCCAGCAGTGTCCGGGACAGGGTCAATTCACCCCTCCACTTT. Amino acid sequence: CASSVRDRVNSPLHF.

Remarks on this clonotype: A much bigger clone sits one base away, suggesting this may be a read error. This chain uses TRBV12-3 or TRBV12-4 with TRBJ1-5, with unresolved D. Trimming cost V 4 bases and J 9 bases, with 13 bases left between them. The length of the CDR3 is 13 residues. CDR3 amino acids: CASSSSGVGPQHF. CDR3 bases: TGTGCCAGCAGTTCATCCGGGGTGGGGCCCCAGCATTTT.

This clonotype was counted many times. The CDR3: CSAEQGHDEKLFF. CDR3 coding DNA: TGCAGTGCGGAACAGGGTCATGACGAAAAACTGTTTTTT. The V and J genes are TRBV20-1 and TRBJ1-4; possibly TRBD1 for D (6 bases). The V and J ends lost 6 bases and 8 bases respectively, with 16 bases between them. The length of the CDR3 is 13 residues. Germline CDR1 and CDR2: DFQATT and SNEGSKA (reference sequence).

The rearrangement links TRBV12-3 or TRBV12-4 to TRBJ1-1; the D is unclear. The V and J ends lost 3 bases and 4 bases respectively, with 18 bases between them. This CDR3 contains 16 residues. The CDR3 reads CASSFGVLESGTEAFF. For the CDR3, the DNA is TGTGCCAGCAGTTTTGGGGTGCTCGAATCGGGCACTGAAGCTTTCTTT.

This clonotype has a single count. This chain links TRBV6-1 with TRBJ1-2; D remains ambiguous. The CDR3 length is 16 residues. Germline values: CDR1 MNHNS, CDR2 SASEGT. V was pared by 7 bases and J by 0 bases, with 18 bases between. CDR3 region: CASTQGRTQANYGYTF. CDR3 DNA: TGTGCCAGCACCCAAGGACGGACTCAAGCTAACTATGGCTACACCTTC.

The chain couples TRBV10-3 to TRBJ1-3; D possibly corresponds to TRBD1 (6 bases). V shed 10 bases and J shed 0 bases, with 16 bases lying between them. The length of the CDR3 is 15 residues. Germline lookup yields CDR1 ENHRY and CDR2 SYGVKD. This CDR3 is CATSRGTNSGNTIYF. Here the CDR3 DNA reads TGTGCCACCAGCCGCGGGACAAACTCTGGAAACACCATATATTTT.

Many counts were recorded for this clonotype. The chain joins TRBV30 to TRBJ2-7, with TRBD1 matching 11 bases. The junction had 3 bases not matched to a gene; V was cut back by 1 base and J by 4 bases. Germline-derived CDR1 and CDR2 are GTSNPN and SVGIG (reference sequence). The CDR3 length is 14 residues. The CDR3 region is CAWSGGQGEYEQYF. CDR3 nucleotide sequence: TGTGCCTGGAGTGGGGGACAGGGGGAGTACGAGCAGTACTTC.

The V call is TRBV6-2 or TRBV6-3, the J call TRBJ2-5, with TRBD2 matching 10 bases. Germline V gene data show CDR1 as MNHEY and CDR2 as SVGEGT. The length of the CDR3 is 19 residues. V lost 6 bases to trimming and J lost 5 bases; unmatched junction nucleotides: 21. For the CDR3, the DNA is TGTGCCAGCAGCCCCCGGGTCGGGCTAGCGGGGGAATTACATGAGACCCAGTACTTC. Protein product: CASSPRVGLAGELHETQYF.

This clonotype was counted at least ten times. The V and J genes are TRBV24-1 and TRBJ2-7, with D hard to call. Trimming pared 1 base from V and 6 bases from J, leaving 3 bases between. CDR3 length: 11 amino acids. Germline CDR1 reads KGHDR; CDR2 reads SFDVKD. CDR3 sequence reads: CATSDLREQYF. The CDR3 coding sequence is TGTGCCACCAGTGATTTACGCGAGCAGTACTTC.

The sample holds many counts of this clonotype. V usage is TRBV7-9 and J usage is TRBJ2-5; 10 nucleotides align to TRBD1. The CDR3 is 15 amino acids. The germline CDR1 and CDR2 sequences are SEHNR and FQNEAQ (reference sequence). The V and J ends lost 5 bases and 5 bases, in that order; junction bases with no gene match: 8. This chain's CDR3 is CASSKIGQGVETQYF. The CDR3 region has the DNA TGTGCCAGCAGCAAGATCGGACAGGGGGTGGAGACCCAGTACTTC.

The J gene is TRBJ2-5, the V gene TRBV20-1, with D possibly called TRBD1 or TRBD2 (5 bases each). CDR1 DFQATT and CDR2 SNEGSKA come from the germline V gene (reference sequence). This CDR3 is built from 14 residues. Trimming left V 6 bases short and J 5 bases short, with 19 bases between. The CDR3 DNA follows: TGCAGTGCACCTCGGGACGGGTATAGGGAGACCCAGTACTTC. It translates to CSAPRDGYRETQYF.

The V and J genes are TRBV20-1 and TRBJ2-7; 9 nucleotides align to TRBD1. CDR1 and CDR2 (germline): DFQATT, SNEGSKA (reference sequence). The V segment lost 5 bases and the J segment 4 bases; nucleotides outside the gene matches: 3. The CDR3 length is 12 residues. CDR3 loop: CSAWDREYEQYF. In DNA, the CDR3 is TGCAGTGCTTGGGACAGGGAATACGAGCAGTACTTC.

The table lists this clonotype with a few counts. The J gene is TRBJ2-4, the V gene TRBV4-2; 14 bases are a match to TRBD2. With 1 base clipped from V and 8 bases from J, the junction kept 7 bases outside the gene matches. The CDR3 has 17 amino acids. Per the germline V gene, CDR1 is LGHNA and CDR2 is YNFKEQ. The DNA for the CDR3 is TGTGCCAGCAGCCAAGCTGGACTAGCGGGGGGCTACGACATTCAGTACTTC. This sequence encodes CASSQAGLAGGYDIQYF.

This clonotype was observed a handful of times. The chain joins TRBV3-1 to TRBJ1-2; perhaps TRBD1 as D (6 bases). The germline V gene has CDR1 LGHDT and CDR2 YNNKEL (reference sequence). The V end lost 3 bases, the J end lost 2 bases, and 13 bases lay between the germline ends. The CDR3 is 15 amino acids. Written as DNA, the CDR3 is TGTGCCAGCAGCCAGCTAGACAGGATAAACTATGGCTACACCTTC. This codes for CASSQLDRINYGYTF.

This clonotype was picked up many times. The chain uses TRBV5-1 and TRBJ2-5; no reliable D call. Germline assignment: CDR1 SGHRS and CDR2 YFSETQ. Trimming shortened V by 0 bases and J by 1 base, and 4 bases separated the two germline ends. The CDR3 is made up of 13 amino acids. Here the CDR3 reads CASSLDGQETQYF. The CDR3 DNA reads TGCGCCAGCAGCTTGGACGGCCAAGAGACCCAGTACTTC.

Comment on this clonotype: Possible read error: a much larger clone is one base away. This chain joins TRBV13 and TRBJ1-1, with D unresolved. The germline gives CDR1 PRHDT, CDR2 FYEKMQ (reference sequence). The CDR3 runs 15 residues. V shed 6 bases and J shed 0 bases, with 14 bases lying between them. CDR3 DNA: TGTGCCAGCAGACCCCGGGAGGGTATGAACACTGAAGCTTTCTTT. Protein sequence: CASRPREGMNTEAFF.

This clonotype was counted ten times or more. This chain links TRBV19 with TRBJ2-2, with TRBD1 as a possible D gene (5 bases). The CDR3 sequence is 15 residues long. Germline V lookup: CDR1 LNHDA, CDR2 SQIVND (reference sequence). Trimming removed 6 bases at V and 4 bases at J, with 15 bases between. As DNA, the CDR3 is TGTGCCAGTAGACAGGACCCCTTAGGCACCGGGGAGCTGTTTTTT. It yields the protein CASRQDPLGTGELFF.

J is TRBJ1-2 and V is TRBV6-2 or TRBV6-3, with no clear D. Trimming took 0 bases from V and 8 from J, leaving 7 bases between them. Germline V gene sequence: CDR1 MNHEY, CDR2 SVGEGT. The CDR3 covers 12 residues. The CDR3 DNA follows: TGTGCCAGCAGTTACTCCCCCGGCGGCTACACCTTC. Amino acids: CASSYSPGGYTF.

The rearrangement joins TRBV30 to TRBJ1-1, with D hard to call. CDR1 is GTSNPN and CDR2 is SVGIG in the germline V gene (reference sequence). The CDR3 sequence is 14 residues long. V was pared by 2 bases and J by 1 base, with 11 bases between. CDR3 nucleotides: TGTGCCTGGAGTCCGGGCAGAAGGAACACTGAAGCTTTCTTT. Amino acids: CAWSPGRRNTEAFF.

This clonotype appeared many times. This chain links TRBV27 with TRBJ2-2; D possibly corresponds to TRBD2 (7 bases). CDR3 size: 16 residues. CDR1 is MNHEY and CDR2 is SMNVEV in the germline V gene (reference sequence). V shed 3 bases and J shed 4 bases, with 15 bases lying between them. The CDR3 loop is CASSFAGAWGTGELFF. The CDR3 DNA sequence: TGTGCCAGCAGTTTCGCGGGGGCCTGGGGCACCGGGGAGCTGTTTTTT.

This clonotype was detected many times. The V and J genes are TRBV6-1 and TRBJ2-2; the match to TRBD2 covers 10 bases. Germline loops: CDR1 MNHNS, CDR2 SASEGT. J was trimmed by 1 base and V by 4 bases; bases with no gene match: 12. The CDR3 spans 19 residues. CDR3 in DNA: TGTGCCAGCAGTGCCCCGGTCGGTAGCGGGGGGAGGAACACCGGGGAGCTGTTTTTT. Translation gives CASSAPVGSGGRNTGELFF.

This clonotype was counted ten times or more. The chain is built from TRBV29-1 and TRBJ1-2, with 9 bases lining up with TRBD1. Germline trimming cut 7 bases from V and 5 bases from J; bases unmatched to any gene: 5. Germline V gene data show CDR1 as SQVTM and CDR2 as ANQGSEA. This CDR3 comprises 12 residues. The DNA for the CDR3 is TGCAGCGCCGGGACAGGGATTTATGGCTACACCTTC. It encodes CSAGTGIYGYTF. The whole variable domain, filled in from reference TRBV29-1 and TRBJ1-2, reads SAVISQKPSRDICQRGTSLTIQCQVDSQVTMMFWYRQQPGQSLTLIATANQGSEATYESGFVIDKFPISRPNLTFSTLTVSNMSPEDSSIYLCSAGTGIYGYTFGSGTRLTVV.

This clonotype showed up many times. The chain combines TRBV6-1 with TRBJ1-2, with TRBD1 matching over 7 bases. The CDR3 has 14 amino acids. CDR1 MNHNS and CDR2 SASEGT come from the germline V gene. J lost 2 bases, V lost 6 bases, and 6 bases had no gene match. In DNA form, the CDR3 reads TGTGCCAGCAGCCGGGGACAGACAAACTATGGCTACACCTTC. Translated, it gives CASSRGQTNYGYTF.

This clonotype was found many times. The V and J genes are TRBV20-1 and TRBJ2-2; unclear D gene. Germline CDR1 reads DFQATT; CDR2 reads SNEGSKA (reference sequence). V was clipped by 6 bases and J by 0 bases, with 11 bases between them. The CDR3 covers 14 residues. CDR3 in amino acids: CSANRRTNTGELFF. The CDR3, as DNA: TGCAGTGCCAACCGGCGTACGAACACCGGGGAGCTGTTTTTT.

This clonotype was observed at least ten times. The chain uses TRBV6-1 and TRBJ1-1; no firm D call. Germline CDR1 reads MNHNS; CDR2 reads SASEGT. V was cut by 6 bases and J by 9 bases, with 20 bases left in between. This CDR3 contains 14 residues. CDR3 region: CASSPLEQWAKAFF. The CDR3 DNA sequence: TGTGCCAGCAGCCCCCTCGAACAGTGGGCGAAAGCTTTCTTT.

The table lists this clonotype with a few counts. The chain recombines TRBV30 with TRBJ1-3; TRBD1 matches 8 bases. Per the germline V gene, CDR1 is GTSNPN and CDR2 is SVGIG (reference sequence). V lost 5 bases and J lost 7; bases outside the gene matches: 13. The CDR3 contains 15 residues. As DNA, the CDR3 is TGTGCCTGGGGGCCCACAGGGGGATTGTGGAACACCATATATTTT. It is translated as CAWGPTGGLWNTIYF.

The chain links TRBV5-8 to TRBJ1-1, with 10 bases fitting TRBD1. CDR1 is SGHTS, CDR2 YDEGEE, per germline. This CDR3 region has 15 residues. V lost 4 bases and J lost 4; bases outside the gene matches: 7. The CDR3 DNA reads TGTGCCAGCAGCCCCCTGGACAGGGGGAGCACTGAAGCTTTCTTT. Its protein is CASSPLDRGSTEAFF.